This T cell receptor beta chain was obtained from a study of T cells after yellow fever vaccination. This clonotype was counted between two and nine times. Its antigen is undetermined. The V segment lost 7 bases and the J segment 3 bases; nucleotides outside the gene matches: 11. The length of the CDR3 is 16 residues. A universal primer site and UMIs were added as TCR cDNA was made by 5'RACE template switching. In TCRdb, the 5' RACE reads were re-called with MiXCR into one record per CDR3 protein. The data contain tens of thousands of distinct CDR3 sequences, around 7% of them singletons. Study-wide results and limits: Researchers noted that a small share of clonotypes showed up in both CD4 and CD8 compartments. FACS-sorted repertoires might harbor abundant contaminating clonotypes from the bulk population. Researchers report a weaker secondary response that nonetheless peaked faster, day 5 versus 15.

The TCR comes from a man younger than 35 who received the YFV17D yellow fever vaccine. The rearrangement uses TRBV12-3 or TRBV12-4 and TRBJ1-5; 8 nucleotides line up with TRBD1. The sample consisted of CD8+ T cells sorted from PBMCs, taken 10 days after the first yellow fever vaccination. In DNA, the CDR3 is TGTGCCAGCACCCTCGGACAGGGAGGTGCCAATCAGCCCCAGCATTTT. It specifies CASTLGQGGANQPQHF.